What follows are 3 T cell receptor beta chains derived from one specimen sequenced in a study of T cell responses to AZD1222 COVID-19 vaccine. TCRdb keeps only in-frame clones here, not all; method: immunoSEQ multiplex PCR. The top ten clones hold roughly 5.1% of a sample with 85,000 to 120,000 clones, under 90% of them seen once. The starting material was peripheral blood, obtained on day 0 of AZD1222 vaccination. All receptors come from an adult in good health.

The CDR3 DNA follows: TGCGCCAGCAGCTTGGGGGGACAGGGGCAGTTTGGAAACACCATATATTTT. Its translation: CASSLGGQGQFGNTIYF. The chain is built from TRBV5-1 and TRBJ1-3; 10 nucleotides agree with TRBD1. Germline V gene data show CDR1 as SGHRS and CDR2 as YFSETQ. The CDR3 length is 17 residues. V lost 0 bases and J lost 3; bases outside the gene matches: 6.

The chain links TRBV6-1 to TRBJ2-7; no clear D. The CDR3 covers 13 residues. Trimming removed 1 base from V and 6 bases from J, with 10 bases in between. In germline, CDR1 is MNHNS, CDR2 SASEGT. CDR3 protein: CASSEGGGTEQYF. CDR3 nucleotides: TGTGCCAGCAGTGAAGGAGGCGGCACCGAGCAGTACTTC.

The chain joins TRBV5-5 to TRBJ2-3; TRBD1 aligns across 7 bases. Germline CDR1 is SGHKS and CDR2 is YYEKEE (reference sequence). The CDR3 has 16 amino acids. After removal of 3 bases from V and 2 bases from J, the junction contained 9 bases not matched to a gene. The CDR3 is CASSYRQGFNTDTQYF. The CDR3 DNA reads TGTGCCAGCAGCTACCGACAGGGTTTTAACACAGATACGCAGTATTTT.